The next 27 T cell receptor beta chains were all read from a single sample in a study of blood T cell repertoires in COVID-19. TCRdb's copy holds only in-frame clones and misses some; the assay was immunoSEQ multiplex PCR. The data contain about 180,000 clones, approximately 87% of them singletons. Sequenced input: peripheral blood. The receptors were gathered from a man between 65 and 85 years old with active or convalescent COVID-19.

The V call is TRBV5-8, the J call TRBJ1-2, with 8 nucleotides matching TRBD1. The CDR3 is 14 residues long. V gave up 3 bases and J gave up 7 bases; unmatched junction bases: 8. CDR1 and CDR2 (germline): SGHTS, YDEGEE. CDR3 DNA: TGTGCCAGCAGCTCTAACAGGGGGATTCTTGGCTACACCTTC. Its protein is CASSSNRGILGYTF.

This chain joins TRBV7-9 and TRBJ2-2, with D unresolved. Germline V gene data show CDR1 as SEHNR and CDR2 as FQNEAQ (reference sequence). Trimming cost V 5 bases and J 0 bases, with 7 bases left between them. The CDR3 sequence is 14 residues long. The CDR3, as DNA: TGTGCCAGCAGCCTAGTATCGAACACCGGGGAGCTGTTTTTT. Its protein is CASSLVSNTGELFF.

The chain employs TRBV28 and TRBJ1-1; no firm D call. V lost 2 bases, J lost 5 bases, and 6 bases lay in between. CDR1 MDHEN and CDR2 SYDVKM come from the germline V gene. The CDR3 extends over 12 amino acids. CDR3 in DNA: TGTGCCAGCAGTTTAACCCGGACTGAAGCTTTCTTT. This translates into CASSLTRTEAFF.

The chain is built from TRBV2 and TRBJ1-5; TRBD1 is a possible D gene (6 bases). The V and J ends lost 3 bases and 7 bases respectively, with 10 bases between them. This CDR3 spans 13 amino acids. The V gene's germline CDR1 is SNHLY and CDR2 FYNNEI. The CDR3 protein is CASSDRGRQPQHF. In nucleotides, the CDR3 is TGTGCCAGCAGTGACAGGGGACGACAGCCCCAGCATTTT.

The genes are TRBV6-1 and TRBJ2-2; 7 bases align to TRBD1. Germline CDR1 is MNHNS and CDR2 is SASEGT. The junction had 9 bases not matched to a gene; V was cut back by 1 base and J by 1 base. The CDR3 totals 18 residues. The CDR3 region is CASSEGMQGTENTGELFF. DNA for the CDR3: TGTGCCAGCAGTGAAGGTATGCAGGGGACAGAGAACACCGGGGAGCTGTTTTTT.

This clone showed up many times. CDR3 sequence (DNA): TGCGCCAGCAGCTTGGGAGGGTTAGGGAGCTCCTACGAGCAGTACTTC. As protein: CASSLGGLGSSYEQYF. This rearrangement joins TRBV5-1 to TRBJ2-7, with a tentative D call TRBD2 (5 bases). The CDR3 runs to 16 residues. CDR1 is SGHRS and CDR2 is YFSETQ in the germline V gene. V lost 0 bases to trimming and J lost 0 bases, with 13 bases between them.

This chain uses TRBV5-4 with TRBJ2-3, with TRBD2 matching over 7 bases. The CDR3 runs to 14 residues. Germline V gene lookup returns CDR1 SGHNT and CDR2 YYREEE (reference sequence). V was clipped by 0 bases and J by 4 bases; unmatched bases: 2. The CDR3 nucleotides are TGTGCCAGCAGCTTGGAGGGGAGGGCAGATACGCAGTATTTT. It yields the protein CASSLEGRADTQYF.

The V call is TRBV9, the J call TRBJ2-7; D possibly corresponds to TRBD1 (5 bases). Germline V CDR1 and CDR2: SGDLS, YYNGEE. V lost 2 bases and J lost 3, with 15 bases in between. The CDR3 covers 15 residues. CDR3 sequence reads: CASSVTPGSIYEQYF. For the CDR3, the DNA is TGTGCCAGCAGCGTCACCCCAGGGTCTATCTACGAGCAGTACTTC. Supplemented by reference TRBV9 and TRBJ2-7, the full variable domain reads DSGVTQTPKHLITATGQRVTLRCSPRSGDLSVYWYQQSLDQGLQFLIQYYNGEERAKGNILERFSAQQFPDLHSELNLSSLELGDSALYFCASSVTPGSIYEQYFGPGTRLTVT.

This clone occurred once. Distinct nucleotide sequences in the sample also encode this CDR3. V usage is TRBV7-2 and J usage is TRBJ1-1; D call uncertain. This CDR3 contains 14 residues. Trimming removed 1 base from V and 1 base from J, with 7 bases in between. Germline CDR1 SGHTA, CDR2 FQGNSA. CDR3 amino acids: CASSLVAGNTEAFF. CDR3 nucleotide sequence: TGTGCCAGCAGCTTAGTAGCGGGGAACACTGAAGCTTTCTTT. The whole variable domain, remainder taken from reference TRBV7-2 and TRBJ1-1, is GAGVSQSPSNKVTEKGKDVELRCDPISGHTALYWYRQSLGQGLEFLIYFQGNSAPDKSGLPSDRFSAERTGGSVSTLTIQRTQQEDSAVYLCASSLVAGNTEAFFGQGTRLTVV.

The chain combines TRBV5-1 with TRBJ2-3; D gene uncertain. CDR1 is SGHRS and CDR2 is YFSETQ in the germline V gene. This CDR3 contains 12 residues. Trimming shortened V by 2 bases and J by 2 bases, and 3 bases separated the two germline ends. The CDR3 loop reads CASSFHTDTQYF. The CDR3 bases are TGCGCCAGCAGCTTCCACACAGATACGCAGTATTTT.

The V call is TRBV19, the J call TRBJ2-6; TRBD2 aligns across 7 bases. After removal of 10 bases from V and 0 bases from J, the junction contained 6 bases not matched to a gene. This CDR3 region has 15 residues. In germline, CDR1 is LNHDA, CDR2 SQIVND (reference sequence). The CDR3 coding sequence is TGTGCCACCATAGGCGGGGGCTCTGGGGCCAACGTCCTGACTTTC. Translated, it gives CATIGGGSGANVLTF. Combining the CDR3 with reference TRBV19 and TRBJ2-6 gives the whole variable domain DGGITQSPKYLFRKEGQNVTLSCEQNLNHDAMYWYRQDPGQGLRLIYYSQIVNDFQKGDIAEGYSVSREKKESFPLTVTSAQKNPTAFYLCATIGGGSGANVLTFGAGSRLTVL.

This clone was seen a single time. The chain has TRBV29-1 and TRBJ1-1; TRBD1 aligns across 7 bases. The CDR3 is 13 amino acids. Germline V CDR1 and CDR2: SQVTM, ANQGSEA. Germline trimming cut 6 bases from V and 11 bases from J; bases unmatched to any gene: 15. DNA of the CDR3: TGCAGCGTAGACCTGACAGGGCTAACAGCGGCTTTCTTT. Protein: CSVDLTGLTAAFF.

Here the CDR3 DNA reads TGTGCCAGCGGAACTATTACTAGCACAGATACGCAGTATTTT. Protein product: CASGTITSTDTQYF. The chain is built from TRBV6-5 and TRBJ2-3; D is unclear. CDR3 length: 14 amino acids. Germline CDR1 MNHEY, CDR2 SVGAGI. Trimming cost V 8 bases and J 0 bases, with 12 bases left between them.

The chain links TRBV6-6 to TRBJ1-6, with D unresolved. The V gene lost 5 bases and the J gene lost 6 bases, with 14 bases spanning the gap. There are 15 residues in the CDR3. Per the germline V gene, CDR1 is MNHNY and CDR2 is SVGAGI (reference sequence). The CDR3 spells CASSPHGEGNSPLHF. The DNA for the CDR3 is TGTGCCAGCAGTCCCCATGGAGAGGGTAATTCACCCCTCCACTTT.

The V gene is TRBV18, the J gene TRBJ1-4; 7 nucleotides agree with TRBD1. The germline CDR1 and CDR2 sequences are KGHSH and LQKENI. The CDR3 length is 14 residues. The J segment lost 4 bases and the V segment lost 7 bases, leaving 6 bases of the junction unmatched. CDR3 amino acids: CASYDRAYNEKLFF. CDR3 DNA: TGTGCCAGCTACGACAGGGCCTATAATGAAAAACTGTTTTTT. Variable domain in full (rest from reference TRBV18 and TRBJ1-4): NAGVMQNPRHLVRRRGQEARLRCSPMKGHSHVYWYRQLPEEGLKFMVYLQKENIIDESGMPKERFSAEFPKEGPSILRIQQVVRGDSAAYFCASYDRAYNEKLFFGSGTQLSVL.

The chain is built from TRBV5-6 and TRBJ1-5; TRBD1 is a possible D gene (5 bases). The germline V gene has CDR1 SGHDT and CDR2 YYEEEE. The CDR3 runs 17 residues. V was shortened by 0 bases and J by 2 bases, with 15 bases between the two germline ends. CDR3 residues: CASSLGMRGHGNQPQHF. CDR3 sequence (DNA): TGTGCCAGCAGCTTGGGGATGAGAGGACACGGCAATCAGCCCCAGCATTTT.

This sequence joins TRBV5-1 and TRBJ1-3; D is perhaps TRBD1 (5 bases). V gave up 2 bases and J gave up 9 bases, with 15 bases separating them. CDR3 size: 14 residues. The germline V gene has CDR1 SGHRS and CDR2 YFSETQ. The CDR3, as DNA: TGCGCCAGCAGCTTCGGTAACTCGGGGGGCACCATATATTTT. Its protein product is CASSFGNSGGTIYF.

This clone showed up just once. The genes are TRBV24-1 and TRBJ1-2, with 8 bases aligning to TRBD1. Germline V CDR1 and CDR2: KGHDR, SFDVKD. Trimming took 3 bases from V and 4 from J; bases not matched to a gene: 6. The CDR3 covers 15 residues. Written as DNA, the CDR3 is TGTGCCACCAGTGATCCTGCGGACAGGGTCTATGGCTACACCTTC. Its translation is CATSDPADRVYGYTF.

The V call is TRBV11-2, the J call TRBJ1-4; D is unresolved. This CDR3 is built from 14 residues. Looked up from germline, CDR1 is SGHAT and CDR2 is FQNNGV. Between the trimmed V and J ends, which lost 7 bases and 8 bases, there was a span of 17 bases. CDR3 nucleotides: TGTGCCAGCACCCGCCACCCCTCCCGGGAAAAACTGTTTTTT. Its translation: CASTRHPSREKLFF.

This chain joins TRBV29-1 and TRBJ1-1; maybe TRBD1 (6 bases). V lost 4 bases and J lost 0, with 21 bases in between. CDR1 SQVTM and CDR2 ANQGSEA come from the germline V gene. The CDR3 has 17 amino acids. The CDR3 DNA follows: TGCAGCGTTGGGGGCGCAGGACAGAGAATCATGAACACTGAAGCTTTCTTT. Translation gives CSVGGAGQRIMNTEAFF.

This clone showed up just once. V usage is TRBV5-4 and J usage is TRBJ1-4, with D uncertain. Looked up from germline, CDR1 is SGHNT and CDR2 is YYREEE (reference sequence). V gave up 4 bases and J gave up 6 bases, with 13 bases separating them. CDR3 length: 14 residues. DNA of the CDR3: TGTGCCAGCAGCCAGCCCACTCGGGATGAAAAACTGTTTTTT. Protein product: CASSQPTRDEKLFF.

The V and J genes are TRBV6-5 and TRBJ2-5, with 8 bases matching TRBD1. Trimming removed 6 bases from V and 4 bases from J; junction bases left unmatched: 7. This CDR3 spans 14 amino acids. In germline, CDR1 is MNHEY, CDR2 SVGAGI. The CDR3: CASSQGARGETQYF. The CDR3 DNA reads TGTGCCAGCAGCCAGGGGGCACGAGGAGAGACCCAGTACTTC.

This clone showed up just once. CDR3 amino acids: CASSAFGQQAGELFF. DNA of the CDR3: TGTGCCAGCAGCGCCTTCGGACAGCAAGCCGGGGAGCTGTTTTTT. This sequence joins TRBV9 and TRBJ2-2; perhaps TRBD1 as D (6 bases). V lost 3 bases to trimming and J lost 6 bases, with 15 bases between them. CDR3 size: 15 residues. From germline, CDR1 is SGDLS and CDR2 YYNGEE.

The rearrangement joins TRBV11-2 to TRBJ2-7; D might be TRBD1 (5 bases). The germline V gene has CDR1 SGHAT and CDR2 FQNNGV. The ends were cut back, 5 bases at V and 4 bases at J, with 15 bases in the middle. There are 14 residues in the CDR3. The CDR3 DNA reads as TGTGCCAGCAGCCCTGTGCAGGGCTTTTACGAGCAGTACTTC. This codes for CASSPVQGFYEQYF.

Here the CDR3 DNA reads TGCGCCAGCAGCTTCCAATTCGGACAGGGGGCTCAGCCCCAGCATTTT. This translates into CASSFQFGQGAQPQHF. This chain links TRBV4-3 with TRBJ1-5, with 11 nucleotides matching TRBD1. CDR1 is LGHNA and CDR2 is YSLEER in the germline V gene. The ends lost 5 bases at V and 6 bases at J; junction bases unmatched: 9. This CDR3 has 16 amino acids.

The rearrangement uses TRBV7-2 and TRBJ2-1; 8 positions match TRBD2. The CDR3 consists of 17 residues. Germline values: CDR1 SGHTA, CDR2 FQGNSA. V trimming: 1 base; J trimming: 8 bases; junction bases outside the gene matches: 13. DNA of the CDR3: TGTGCCAGCAGCTTAGTGGGAGGTGGACTAGCTGGTTATGAGCAGTTCTTC. This translates into CASSLVGGGLAGYEQFF. Looking up the rest from reference TRBV7-2 and TRBJ2-1 gives the full variable domain: GAGVSQSPSNKVTEKGKDVELRCDPISGHTALYWYRQSLGQGLEFLIYFQGNSAPDKSGLPSDRFSAERTGGSVSTLTIQRTQQEDSAVYLCASSLVGGGLAGYEQFFGPGTRLTVL.

This sequence joins TRBV11-2 and TRBJ2-7; 8 nucleotides agree with TRBD2. This CDR3 is built from 15 residues. V shed 5 bases, J shed 9 bases, and the junction held 15 bases outside the gene matches. The V gene's germline CDR1 is SGHAT and CDR2 FQNNGV. In DNA, the CDR3 is TGTGCCAGCAGCCCGATAAGGCGGGGGGCCTCGGGGCAGTACTTC. This gives the protein CASSPIRRGASGQYF.